These T cell receptor beta chains were read from a single sample in a study of CD8 T cells in Susac syndrome. TCRdb recomputed calls from the immunoSEQ multiplex PCR reads with MiXCR, one row per CDR3 protein. The data contain tens of thousands of distinct CDR3 sequences, just over 90% of them singletons. Sequenced input: CD8+ T cells from PBMCs. These receptor sequences come from a human donor with multiple sclerosis. The conserved cysteine and the conserved F or W are not part of the CDR3 here. D genes are given only for firm matches. Clone size is stated in some rows and not others, as once, few, many or a class when expanded.

d_gene | j_gene | v_gene | abundance | len | CDR3aa
- | TRBJ2-6 | TRBV12-3/TRBV12-4 | - | 12 | ASRSGSGANVLT
- | TRBJ1-6 | TRBV6-2/TRBV6-3 | - | 12 | ASSYGGLLLPLH
- | TRBJ2-7 | TRBV15 | - | 13 | ATSRVVGGGYEQY
TRBD1 | TRBJ2-7 | TRBV9 | - | 14 | ASSAYPGQATYEQY
- | TRBJ2-1 | TRBV15 | - | 10 | ATSSGRNEQF
- | TRBJ2-1 | TRBV14 | - | 9 | ASSLLYEQF
- | TRBJ2-2 | TRBV6-5 | - | 11 | ASRTSNTGELF
- | TRBJ1-1 | TRBV10-3 | - | 11 | AIRGTKNTEAF
TRBD2 | TRBJ2-1 | TRBV6-8 | - | 10 | ASITGGGEQF
- | TRBJ2-1 | TRBV12-3/TRBV12-4 | - | 10 | ASSLAVNEQF
- | TRBJ2-7 | TRBV4-2 | - | 13 | ASSQRAGANYEQY
TRBD2 | TRBJ2-1 | TRBV7-9 | - | 16 | ASSFPSGGASSHNEQF
- | TRBJ1-2 | TRBV7-2 | - | 14 | ASSLESQILNYGYT
- | TRBJ2-2 | TRBV9 | - | 12 | ASSPHKGSGELF
TRBD1 | TRBJ1-5 | TRBV20-1 | - | 17 | SARGPGQGTPYSNQPQH
- | TRBJ2-5 | TRBV15 | - | 12 | ATSIPGEQETQY
- | TRBJ2-1 | TRBV9 | once | 14 | ASSVARDRSNNEQF
- | TRBJ2-3 | TRBV10-3 | once | 14 | AISGPGGRDTDTQY
- | TRBJ1-2 | TRBV5-1 | - | 10 | ASSLNPSGYT
TRBD1 | TRBJ2-7 | TRBV4-3 | - | 13 | ASSLATGSSYEQY
- | TRBJ1-5 | TRBV27 | - | 14 | ASSPRWGEGNQPQH
- | TRBJ1-2 | TRBV24-1 | - | 13 | ATSDSGDGSYGYT